This is a list of T cell receptor beta chains from one sample in a study of cytomegalovirus exposure and HLA in healthy donors. Assay: immunoSEQ multiplex PCR; the TCRdb copy retains only in-frame clones and omits some. Of around 140,000 clones in the sample, around four fifths are singletons; the top ten hold over 1.2%. The sample taken for sequencing was PBMCs. The receptors originated from a female donor in good health and CMV-seronegative. The CDR3 runs from the conserved cysteine through the conserved F or W. D genes are given only for firm matches. Clone sizes are given selectively: once, few, many, or a class where the clone is expanded.

v_gene: TRBV7-7; d_gene: -; j_gene: TRBJ2-5; abundance: -; CDR3aa: CASSPMRAQYF; CDR3nt: TGTGCCAGCAGCCCCATGAGGGCCCAGTACTTC
v_gene: TRBV10-1; d_gene: -; j_gene: TRBJ2-1; abundance: -; CDR3aa: CASSERRHNEQFF; CDR3nt: TGCGCCAGCAGTGAGCGGCGGCACAATGAGCAGTTCTTC
v_gene: TRBV7-9; d_gene: -; j_gene: TRBJ2-3; abundance: -; CDR3aa: CASSPWGPSADTQYF; CDR3nt: TGTGCCAGCAGCCCTTGGGGCCCCTCGGCAGATACGCAGTATTTT
v_gene: TRBV10-3; d_gene: TRBD2; j_gene: TRBJ2-7; abundance: -; CDR3aa: CAISPTSGYEQYF; CDR3nt: TGTGCCATCAGTCCGACTAGCGGCTACGAGCAGTACTTC
v_gene: TRBV10-2; d_gene: TRBD2; j_gene: TRBJ2-3; abundance: -; CDR3aa: CASSVSSGRTDTQYF; CDR3nt: TGCGCCAGCAGTGTCTCTAGCGGGAGGACAGATACGCAGTATTTT
v_gene: TRBV7-2; d_gene: -; j_gene: TRBJ1-2; abundance: once; CDR3aa: CASSLNGGGYTF; CDR3nt: TGTGCCAGCAGCTTAAACGGGGGAGGCTACACCTTC
v_gene: TRBV11-2; d_gene: -; j_gene: TRBJ2-5; abundance: -; CDR3aa: CASSFPGVETQYF; CDR3nt: TGTGCCAGCAGCTTCCCAGGGGTAGAGACCCAGTACTTC
v_gene: TRBV7-2; d_gene: -; j_gene: TRBJ1-2; abundance: -; CDR3aa: CASSSMTGYGYTF; CDR3nt: TGTGCCAGCAGCTCTATGACAGGCTATGGCTACACCTTC
v_gene: TRBV2; d_gene: -; j_gene: TRBJ1-1; abundance: -; CDR3aa: CASSAGNTEAFF; CDR3nt: TGTGCCAGCAGTGCGGGGAACACTGAAGCTTTCTTT
v_gene: TRBV25-1; d_gene: TRBD2; j_gene: TRBJ2-7; abundance: -; CDR3aa: CASIGLATYEQYF; CDR3nt: TGTGCCAGCATCGGACTAGCGACCTACGAGCAGTACTTC
v_gene: TRBV4-3; d_gene: -; j_gene: TRBJ2-7; abundance: -; CDR3aa: CASSQGRVPYEQYF; CDR3nt: TGCGCCAGCAGCCAAGGGAGAGTCCCCTACGAGCAGTACTTC
v_gene: TRBV6-1; d_gene: TRBD1; j_gene: TRBJ1-6; abundance: -; CDR3aa: CASSELGRGSGSPLHF; CDR3nt: TGTGCCAGCAGTGAACTTGGCAGGGGGTCGGGTTCACCCCTCCACTTT
v_gene: TRBV25-1; d_gene: TRBD2; j_gene: TRBJ2-3; abundance: -; CDR3aa: CASSGLAGLGSTDTQYF; CDR3nt: TGTGCCAGCTCGGGACTAGCGGGGTTGGGTAGCACAGATACGCAGTATTTT
v_gene: TRBV4-2; d_gene: TRBD1; j_gene: TRBJ1-2; abundance: once; CDR3aa: CASSQTGSRYGYTF; CDR3nt: TGTGCCAGCAGCCAGACAGGGTCTAGGTATGGCTACACCTTC
v_gene: TRBV5-1; d_gene: -; j_gene: TRBJ2-2; abundance: -; CDR3aa: CASGGPTNTNTGELFF; CDR3nt: TGCGCCAGCGGTGGCCCGACAAATACGAACACCGGGGAGCTGTTTTTT
v_gene: TRBV29-1; d_gene: -; j_gene: TRBJ1-2; abundance: -; CDR3aa: CSVPGMLDYGYTF; CDR3nt: TGCAGCGTCCCGGGAATGCTCGACTATGGCTACACCTTC
v_gene: TRBV9; d_gene: -; j_gene: TRBJ1-1; abundance: -; CDR3aa: CASSVVETEAFF; CDR3nt: TGTGCCAGCAGCGTAGTGGAGACTGAAGCTTTCTTT
v_gene: TRBV5-1; d_gene: -; j_gene: TRBJ1-2; abundance: -; CDR3aa: CASSPRLANYGYTF; CDR3nt: TGCGCCAGCAGCCCCCGTCTAGCTAACTATGGCTACACCTTC
v_gene: TRBV11-3; d_gene: -; j_gene: TRBJ2-7; abundance: -; CDR3aa: CASSEQGMRYEQYF; CDR3nt: TGTGCCAGCAGCGAACAGGGAATGCGGTACGAGCAGTACTTC
v_gene: TRBV6-5; d_gene: -; j_gene: TRBJ2-7; abundance: -; CDR3aa: CASSYFSEQYF; CDR3nt: TGTGCCAGCAGTTACTTCAGTGAGCAGTACTTC
v_gene: TRBV4-3; d_gene: TRBD2; j_gene: TRBJ2-7; abundance: -; CDR3aa: CASSPSLAAYEQYF; CDR3nt: TGCGCCAGCAGCCCCTCCCTAGCGGCCTACGAGCAGTACTTC
v_gene: TRBV29-1; d_gene: -; j_gene: TRBJ2-3; abundance: -; CDR3aa: CSVEITPGHRSQYF; CDR3nt: TGCAGCGTTGAAATCACCCCGGGACATCGGTCGCAGTATTTT
v_gene: TRBV9; d_gene: TRBD2; j_gene: TRBJ2-7; abundance: -; CDR3aa: CASSVEGGLGASYEQYF; CDR3nt: TGTGCCAGCAGCGTCGAGGGAGGGCTAGGGGCCTCCTACGAGCAGTACTTC
v_gene: TRBV6-6; d_gene: TRBD1; j_gene: TRBJ2-7; abundance: -; CDR3aa: CASSYSGTGVKYEQYF; CDR3nt: TGTGCCAGCAGTTACTCCGGGACAGGGGTTAAGTACGAGCAGTACTTC
v_gene: TRBV6-4; d_gene: -; j_gene: TRBJ2-2; abundance: few; CDR3aa: CASSGSGEATGELFF; CDR3nt: TGTGCCAGCAGTGGCTCTGGCGAGGCGACCGGGGAGCTGTTTTTT
v_gene: TRBV7-3; d_gene: -; j_gene: TRBJ2-1; abundance: -; CDR3aa: CASSLVTDNEQFF; CDR3nt: TGTGCCAGCAGCTTAGTCACAGACAATGAGCAGTTCTTC
v_gene: TRBV5-4; d_gene: -; j_gene: TRBJ1-1; abundance: once; CDR3aa: CASSLGSLGTPEAFF; CDR3nt: TGTGCCAGCAGCTTGGGCTCCCTCGGGACACCTGAAGCTTTCTTT
v_gene: TRBV7-9; d_gene: -; j_gene: TRBJ1-2; abundance: -; CDR3aa: CASSQTVPYGYTF; CDR3nt: TGTGCCAGCAGCCAGACAGTCCCCTATGGCTACACCTTC
v_gene: TRBV28; d_gene: -; j_gene: TRBJ1-5; abundance: -; CDR3aa: CASSLRGGDYYSNQPQHF; CDR3nt: TGTGCCAGCAGTCTCCGAGGGGGGGATTATTATAGCAATCAGCCCCAGCATTTT
v_gene: TRBV5-1; d_gene: TRBD2; j_gene: TRBJ2-3; abundance: -; CDR3aa: CASSLDELAGITDTQYF; CDR3nt: TGCGCCAGCAGCTTGGACGAACTAGCGGGAATCACAGATACGCAGTATTTT
v_gene: TRBV28; d_gene: -; j_gene: TRBJ2-1; abundance: -; CDR3aa: CASRSPGDNEQFF; CDR3nt: TGTGCCAGCAGATCTCCAGGGGACAATGAGCAGTTCTTC
v_gene: TRBV5-1; d_gene: TRBD2; j_gene: TRBJ2-6; abundance: few; CDR3aa: CASSLVSGGSFSGANVLTF; CDR3nt: TGCGCCAGCAGCTTGGTTAGCGGGGGCAGTTTCTCTGGGGCCAACGTCCTGACTTTC
v_gene: TRBV7-9; d_gene: -; j_gene: TRBJ1-2; abundance: -; CDR3aa: CASSLEFLHGYTF; CDR3nt: TGTGCCAGCAGCCTCGAATTCCTACATGGCTACACCTTC
v_gene: TRBV5-4; d_gene: -; j_gene: TRBJ2-1; abundance: -; CDR3aa: CASSLESSASYNEQFF; CDR3nt: TGTGCCAGCAGCTTGGAGTCTAGCGCTTCCTACAATGAGCAGTTCTTC
v_gene: TRBV5-1; d_gene: TRBD1; j_gene: TRBJ1-1; abundance: -; CDR3aa: CASSLVTGGQGTEAFF; CDR3nt: TGCGCCAGCAGCTTGGTGACAGGGGGACAAGGCACTGAAGCTTTCTTT
v_gene: TRBV11-1; d_gene: TRBD1; j_gene: TRBJ1-2; abundance: -; CDR3aa: CASSGRGVAYGYTF; CDR3nt: TGTGCCAGCAGCGGCAGGGGGGTGGCCTATGGCTACACCTTC
v_gene: TRBV10-3; d_gene: TRBD1; j_gene: TRBJ2-5; abundance: few; CDR3aa: CAISESKGTAQETQYF; CDR3nt: TGTGCCATCAGTGAGTCGAAAGGGACAGCGCAAGAGACCCAGTACTTC